The 2 T cell receptor beta chains given below trace back to one sample, sequenced in a study of T-cell reconstitution after alpha-beta-depleted transplantation in children (dated by TCRdb to 2016 to 2017). Library prep was done by PCR. The listed sequencing device is Illumina HiSeq 2500. TCR libraries were prepared with molecular barcoding, using unique molecular identifiers to normalize TCRbeta repertoire quantification. TCRdb reprocessing: public reads trimmed at Q25 with fastp, clones called with MiXCR, in-frame beta chains kept. Entries are consolidated by CDR3 protein sequence, retaining the most common genes and DNA. The sample table holds nearly 250,000 distinct CDR3 sequences, of which 6.5% to 10% were seen once. The top ten hold 6.3% of the sample. Taken with the paper, the label for treatment or condition translates to: allogeneic hematopoietic cell transplantation with graft depleted of TCRalphabeta T cells and CD19 B cells.

The input for sequencing was PBMCs, mostly from graft donor cells, taken 180 days after TCRalphabeta/CD19-depleted stem cell transplant. Every receptor here comes from a male patient younger than 18 who had a stem cell transplant for acute lymphoblastic leukemia, so the T cells may come from the graft donor.

This clonotype was picked up many times. The V gene is TRBV7-9, the J gene TRBJ2-7; D unclear. The CDR3 extends over 15 amino acids. The ends were cut back, 1 base at V and 2 bases at J, with 12 bases in the middle. Germline CDR1 reads SEHNR; CDR2 reads FQNEAQ (reference sequence). CDR3 in DNA: TGTGCCAGCAGCTTAGGTGGGATCATTCCCTACGAGCAGTACTTC. It specifies CASSLGGIIPYEQYF.

This clonotype was seen at least ten times. The CDR3 protein is CATLPGLPNTGELFF. The CDR3 bases are TGTGCCACCCTGCCGGGACTCCCGAACACCGGGGAGCTGTTTTTT. This chain links TRBV6-1 with TRBJ2-2, with a possible D match to TRBD2 (6 bases). The CDR3 consists of 15 residues. Trimming removed 10 bases from V and 0 bases from J, with 15 bases in between. Germline V gene data show CDR1 as MNHNS and CDR2 as SASEGT.